The entry that follows covers one T cell receptor beta chain sequence. No antigen is known for it. Base qualities were left out, and no much larger clone turns up one base away. Systemically healthy Caucasian individuals from Russia, 35 to 40 in total and aged roughly 6 to 100 years, were included as donors. Each donor gave roughly 9 milliliters of peripheral blood, drawn into EDTA-treated Vacutainer tubes. Ficoll-Paque density-gradient centrifugation was used to isolate PBMCs, with at least 6.5 million obtained per sample. Trizol reagent was used to extract total RNA from the PBMCs, yielding at least 6 micrograms per sample. The percentages of naive CD45RAhigh/CD27high T cells were determined by flow cytometry on a PBMC aliquot from every donor. This specimen comes from a study of blood T cells in healthy people across ages (dated by TCRdb to 2014 to 2015). Some background on the complete study: In model experiments, template switching captured roughly one uniquely barcoded TCR beta cDNA molecule for every two T cells. Using deep sequencing normalized with unique cDNA molecular identifiers, the study measured how TCR beta repertoire diversity changes with age. Donors were grouped into four age groups: young (average roughly 17 years), middle-aged (around 39), aged (around 56) and long-lived (approximately 81). Donors of different ages were randomly distributed across sequencing lanes to avoid experimental bias. Two additional independent replicas of 1 million unique cDNA reads from the same blood draw were analyzed for two donors (one aged 18 to 30 and one aged 80 or older). Beyond this particular receptor, the publication reports: The percentage of naive T cells measured by flow cytometry correlated strongly with observed TCR beta diversity. The long-lived group showed more naive CD4+ T cells, fewer expanded clones and increased TCR diversity than the aged group, suggesting age selection. Observed TCR beta diversity per million T cells fell roughly linearly with age, and a significant reduction was already apparent by age around 39. Conclusive comparison of naive and antigen-experienced compartments was prevented by the profiling of bulk unsorted PBMCs. Estimates of total diversity from one million sequenced T cells were regarded as lower bounds and underestimates. The CMV infection status of donors was not known, potentially confounding age-related changes in expanded clonotypes.

Library construction relied on 5' RACE. The sequencer listed for this sample is Illumina HiSeq 2500. A second PCR of 7 to 11 cycles was performed with a sample-barcoded 5' primer and a J-beta primer mix. A unique molecular identifier was introduced onto each TCR beta cDNA molecule by a template-switch 5' adaptor carrying 12 random nucleotides. Each sample yielded at least 2.5 million CDR3-containing paired-end reads. The Mint cDNA synthesis kit, primed by a TRBC-specific oligonucleotide, was used to synthesize first-strand cDNA from all RNA. After uracil-DNA glycosylase treatment, a first 18-cycle PCR used universal primers M1SS and BC2_uni_R on all cDNA. As for the authors' bioinformatics: Normalization of each sample was performed by random selection of 1 million high-quality reads, each carrying a distinct molecular identifier. Instead of being binned into consensus sequences, reads that shared molecular identifiers were thrown out. CDR3 identification, clonotype clustering and error correction used MiTCR with a Q25 quality threshold and the strictest error-elimination algorithm. A nonparametric unseen species model with Euler transformation was used to estimate a lower bound on total TCR beta diversity. TCRdb ran its own pipeline on the public reads, namely fastp trimming at Q25 and MiXCR clone calling, and kept in-frame beta chains. CDR3 protein duplicates are merged, each entry listing the most common genes and DNA. The V and J calls reflect TCRdb's pipeline rather than the authors' work. This sample gives roughly 1,800,000 distinct CDR3 sequences in total; around 50% of them show up just once. The top ten constitute about 2.1% of the sample.

According to the germline V gene (reference sequence), CDR1 reads DFQATT and CDR2 reads SNEGSKA. The germline V and J ends show losses of 0 bases and 7 bases respectively, and no gene match explains 11 bases of the junction. The CDR3 numbers 16 residues from cysteine through phenylalanine. Only the CDR3 DNA is retained, 48 bases long and in frame from the first base. Here the chain combines TRBV20-1 and TRBJ2-3, with 9 central nucleotides matching TRBD1. Specimen: blood. This receptor was taken from a woman in her forties in good health. At the DNA level, the sequence is TGCAGTGCTAGAGATGTTTGGACAGGGGTTATCAATACGCAGTATTTT. Translated, this gives CSARDVWTGVINTQYF.